These T cell receptor beta chains were read from a single sample in a study of shared T cell receptors in the human thymus. Only in-frame clones appear in the TCRdb table, and some are missing; sequencing was by immunoSEQ multiplex PCR. There are roughly 410,000 clones in the sample; over 90% occur only once, and approximately 0.02% lies in the top ten. Sequencing input: thymocytes. The source is a human donor. The CDR3 runs from the conserved cysteine through the conserved F or W. A D gene is named only where the DNA matches it firmly. Rows give clone size only sometimes, using once, few, many, or a class for an expanded clone.

V: TRBV28
size: NA
D: NA
J: TRBJ1-5
CDR3: CASSHPRGGSNQPQHF
DNA: TGTGCCAGCAGTCACCCCCGAGGGGGTAGCAATCAGCCCCAGCATTTT

V: TRBV11-2
size: NA
D: TRBD1
J: TRBJ1-2
CDR3: CASSLDRGTYGYTF
DNA: TGTGCCAGCAGCTTAGACAGGGGGACCTATGGCTACACCTTC

V: TRBV30
size: NA
D: NA
J: TRBJ2-4
CDR3: CAWNRDSKNIQYF
DNA: TGTGCCTGGAACCGGGACTCTAAAAACATTCAGTACTTC

V: TRBV7-4
size: once
D: TRBD1
J: TRBJ1-1
CDR3: CASSRRDRAATEAFF
DNA: TGTGCCAGCAGTAGGCGAGACAGGGCCGCCACTGAAGCTTTCTTT

V: TRBV21-1
size: NA
D: NA
J: TRBJ2-5
CDR3: CASSKSQGASGINCQETQYF
DNA: TGTGCCAGCAGCAAAAGCCAGGGGGCTAGCGGGATCAATTGCCAAGAGACCCAGTACTTC

V: TRBV11-3
size: NA
D: NA
J: TRBJ2-7
CDR3: CASSPGTDTYEQYF
DNA: TGTGCCAGCAGCCCCGGGACGGATACCTACGAGCAGTACTTC

V: TRBV19
size: NA
D: NA
J: TRBJ2-7
CDR3: CASSIERDTYEQYF
DNA: TGTGCCAGTAGTATAGAAAGGGACACCTACGAGCAGTACTTC

V: TRBV4-2
size: NA
D: NA
J: TRBJ2-1
CDR3: CASSEPGTRTYNEQFF
DNA: TGTGCCAGCAGCGAACCGGGGACGCGTACCTACAATGAGCAGTTCTTC

V: TRBV14
size: NA
D: TRBD2
J: TRBJ2-1
CDR3: CASSLPTSGRTHNEQFF
DNA: TGTGCCAGCAGCCTACCGACTAGCGGGCGTACCCACAATGAGCAGTTCTTC

V: TRBV9
size: NA
D: NA
J: TRBJ2-1
CDR3: CASSVGRSSGNEQFF
DNA: TGTGCCAGCAGCGTAGGCAGGAGTTCGGGCAATGAGCAGTTCTTC

V: TRBV27
size: NA
D: NA
J: TRBJ2-3
CDR3: CASSLSGKPFTDTQYF
DNA: TGTGCCAGCAGTTTATCCGGGAAACCCTTCACAGATACGCAGTATTTT

V: TRBV11-2
size: NA
D: TRBD1
J: TRBJ1-2
CDR3: CASSRTGQNYGYTF
DNA: TGTGCCAGCAGCAGGACAGGGCAAAACTATGGCTACACCTTC

V: TRBV2
size: NA
D: NA
J: TRBJ1-2
CDR3: CASRGGQVGYTF
DNA: TGTGCCAGCAGGGGAGGCCAGGTGGGCTACACCTTC

V: TRBV14
size: NA
D: NA
J: TRBJ2-4
CDR3: CASSQDRSGPGKNIQYF
DNA: TGTGCCAGCAGCCAAGATCGGTCGGGTCCTGGCAAAAACATTCAGTACTTC

V: TRBV25-1
size: NA
D: NA
J: TRBJ2-5
CDR3: CASSESSSVQETQYF
DNA: TGTGCCAGCAGTGAATCGTCTAGCGTACAAGAGACCCAGTACTTC

V: TRBV9
size: once
D: TRBD2
J: TRBJ2-1
CDR3: CASSVVAPGLAGGNEQFF
DNA: TGTGCCAGCAGCGTAGTCGCCCCGGGACTAGCGGGAGGAAATGAGCAGTTCTTC

V: TRBV15
size: NA
D: NA
J: TRBJ2-5
CDR3: CATSRLFPGRDRETQYF
DNA: TGTGCCACCAGCAGACTTTTCCCCGGGAGGGACAGGGAGACCCAGTACTTC

V: TRBV12-1
size: NA
D: NA
J: TRBJ2-1
CDR3: CASSFTPRTSGSPNEQFF
DNA: TGTGCCAGCAGCTTTACTCCCAGGACTAGCGGGAGCCCGAATGAGCAGTTCTTC

V: TRBV9
size: NA
D: TRBD1
J: TRBJ1-2
CDR3: CASSEIRDRGIPEQLYGYTF
DNA: TGTGCCAGCAGTGAGATCCGGGACAGGGGGATCCCGGAACAACTCTATGGCTACACCTTC

V: TRBV9
size: NA
D: TRBD2
J: TRBJ2-3
CDR3: CASSVDTSGRTDTQYF
DNA: TGTGCCAGCAGCGTAGACACTAGCGGGAGAACAGATACGCAGTATTTT

V: TRBV19
size: NA
D: TRBD1
J: TRBJ1-1
CDR3: CASSRGQGRTEAFF
DNA: TGTGCCAGTAGCCGGGGACAGGGCCGCACTGAAGCTTTCTTT

V: TRBV5-6
size: NA
D: TRBD2
J: TRBJ2-1
CDR3: CASSGGTSGVHEQFF
DNA: TGTGCCAGCAGCGGGGGGACTAGCGGAGTCCACGAGCAGTTCTTC

V: TRBV7-2
size: NA
D: NA
J: TRBJ2-1
CDR3: CASSPRRNEQFF
DNA: TGTGCCAGCAGCCCCAGGCGCAATGAGCAGTTCTTC

V: TRBV20-1
size: few
D: NA
J: TRBJ2-7
CDR3: CSATYEQYF
DNA: TGCAGTGCTACCTACGAGCAGTACTTC

V: TRBV5-4
size: NA
D: NA
J: TRBJ2-2
CDR3: CASSPFDTGELFF
DNA: TGTGCCAGCAGTCCCTTTGACACCGGGGAGCTGTTTTTT

V: TRBV9
size: NA
D: NA
J: TRBJ2-1
CDR3: CASSVDGPSSYNEQFF
DNA: TGTGCCAGCAGCGTAGACGGGCCAAGCTCCTACAATGAGCAGTTCTTC

V: TRBV7-3
size: NA
D: TRBD2
J: TRBJ2-7
CDR3: CASSVASSGSYEQYF
DNA: TGTGCCAGCAGCGTAGCCTCTAGCGGCTCCTACGAGCAGTACTTC

V: TRBV15
size: once
D: NA
J: TRBJ1-5
CDR3: CATSRDRGRRKEPQHF
DNA: TGTGCCACCAGCAGAGATCGGGGCCGCCGAAAGGAGCCCCAGCATTTT

V: TRBV6-4
size: NA
D: NA
J: TRBJ2-1
CDR3: CASSRGLKGYNEQFF
DNA: TGTGCCAGCAGCCGCGGACTCAAAGGTTACAATGAGCAGTTCTTC

V: TRBV30
size: NA
D: TRBD2
J: TRBJ2-7
CDR3: CAWSVSSGRSSEQYF
DNA: TGTGCCTGGAGTGTCTCTAGCGGGAGAAGTAGCGAGCAGTACTTC

V: TRBV14
size: NA
D: NA
J: TRBJ2-3
CDR3: CASSQAPDGSTQYF
DNA: TGTGCCAGCAGCCAAGCGCCAGATGGGAGTACGCAGTATTTT

V: TRBV20-1
size: NA
D: TRBD1
J: TRBJ2-1
CDR3: CSADRENEQFF
DNA: TGCAGTGCTGACAGGGAAAATGAGCAGTTCTTC

V: TRBV19
size: NA
D: NA
J: TRBJ2-7
CDR3: CASSKGLEVPYEQYF
DNA: TGTGCCAGTAGTAAGGGACTCGAAGTCCCCTACGAGCAGTACTTC

V: TRBV4-1
size: NA
D: TRBD2
J: TRBJ2-2
CDR3: CASSQEGLAGGQKLAGELFF
DNA: TGCGCCAGCAGCCAAGAAGGACTAGCGGGAGGGCAGAAATTGGCCGGGGAGCTGTTTTTT

V: TRBV19
size: NA
D: TRBD1
J: TRBJ2-7
CDR3: CATTKNRDRGHGEQYF
DNA: TGTGCCACTACCAAGAACCGGGACAGGGGGCATGGAGAGCAGTACTTC

V: TRBV19
size: NA
D: TRBD2
J: TRBJ2-7
CDR3: CASSKTGGSYEQYF
DNA: TGTGCCAGTAGTAAAACGGGAGGGTCCTACGAGCAGTACTTC

V: TRBV6-4
size: NA
D: NA
J: TRBJ2-1
CDR3: CASSLQGRDEQFF
DNA: TGTGCCAGCAGTCTTCAGGGTAGGGATGAGCAGTTCTTC

V: TRBV29-1
size: once
D: NA
J: TRBJ1-1
CDR3: CSVLTGPENTEAFF
DNA: TGCAGCGTTCTGACGGGTCCCGAGAACACTGAAGCTTTCTTT

V: TRBV30
size: NA
D: NA
J: TRBJ2-3
CDR3: CAWSGGLGGTDTQYF
DNA: TGTGCCTGGAGTGGAGGGTTAGGTGGCACAGATACGCAGTATTTT

V: TRBV29-1
size: NA
D: NA
J: TRBJ2-2
CDR3: CSVDSGRTGRSTGELFF
DNA: TGCAGCGTTGATTCTGGGCGCACAGGGAGGAGCACCGGGGAGCTGTTTTTT

V: TRBV7-9
size: NA
D: NA
J: TRBJ2-1
CDR3: CASSLKTSPDEQFF
DNA: TGTGCCAGCAGCTTAAAAACTAGTCCCGATGAGCAGTTCTTC

V: TRBV6-1
size: NA
D: NA
J: TRBJ1-2
CDR3: CASSEVVYGYTF
DNA: TGTGCCAGCAGTGAAGTGGTATATGGCTACACCTTC

V: TRBV5-1
size: NA
D: TRBD1
J: TRBJ2-1
CDR3: CASRRTGADEQFF
DNA: TGCGCCAGCAGGCGGACAGGGGCCGATGAGCAGTTCTTC

V: TRBV28
size: NA
D: NA
J: TRBJ1-3
CDR3: CASSPRETEGDREGPIYF
DNA: TGTGCCAGCAGTCCCCGGGAGACAGAGGGGGACCGTGAAGGCCCCATATATTTT

V: TRBV21-1
size: NA
D: NA
J: TRBJ2-5
CDR3: CASSKGGSFQETQYF
DNA: TGTGCCAGCAGCAAAGGCGGAAGCTTCCAAGAGACCCAGTACTTC